This TCR beta chain was captured by sequencing in a study of Ad26.COV2.S vaccination and SARS-CoV-2 variants. For the study at large: The donor was enrolled in the Ad26.COV2.S arm of the COV1001 trial.

Germline assignment: CDR1 SGHKS and CDR2 YYEKEE (reference sequence). With 0 bases clipped from V and 7 bases from J, the junction kept 14 bases outside the gene matches. The CDR3 loop spans 17 amino acids. A word on this clone: Its target is unknown.

Study observations and caveats: In TCR breadth and depth analyses, total T cell responses may have been underestimated. Similar non-spike TCR breadth was seen in vaccine and placebo recipients.

As for treatment: some 20 received Ad26.COV2.S at low or high dose, single or two shots; about five received placebo; per-sample allocation not given. Sampling took place 63 days after the first vaccine or placebo injection. Some clones are missing from TCRdb's copy, which holds only in-frame ones; the method was immunoSEQ multiplex PCR. Counted here are about 350,000 clones, around 89% occurring once; the ten biggest clones make up around 5.8%. The TCR comes from a person aged 18 to 59 who received the Ad26.COV2.S COVID-19 vaccine or a placebo. The gene calls are TRBV5-5 and TRBJ2-5, with 8 bases matching TRBD2. Specimen: peripheral blood, collected in a trial of Ad26.COV2.S vaccine versus placebo. Written as DNA, the CDR3 is TGTGCCAGCAGCTTGGGGTGGACTAGCAACCGCCCCGGGACCCAGTACTTC. Translating gives CASSLGWTSNRPGTQYF.